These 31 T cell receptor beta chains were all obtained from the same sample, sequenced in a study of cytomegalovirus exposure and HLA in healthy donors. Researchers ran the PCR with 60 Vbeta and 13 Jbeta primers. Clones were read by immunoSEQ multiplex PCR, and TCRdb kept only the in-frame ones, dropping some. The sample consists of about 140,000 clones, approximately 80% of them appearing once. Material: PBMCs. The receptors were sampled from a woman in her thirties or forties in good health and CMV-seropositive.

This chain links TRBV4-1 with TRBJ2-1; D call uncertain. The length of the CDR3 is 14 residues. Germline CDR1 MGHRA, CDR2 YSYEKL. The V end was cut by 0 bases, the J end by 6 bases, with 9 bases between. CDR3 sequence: CASSQDAHLNEQFF. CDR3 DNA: TGCGCCAGCAGCCAAGATGCACACCTCAATGAGCAGTTCTTC.

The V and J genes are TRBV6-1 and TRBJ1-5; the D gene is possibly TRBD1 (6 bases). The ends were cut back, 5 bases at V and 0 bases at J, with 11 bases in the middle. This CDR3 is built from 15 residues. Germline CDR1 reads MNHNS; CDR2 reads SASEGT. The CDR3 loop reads CASSPGVYSNQPQHF. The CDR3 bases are TGTGCCAGCAGTCCAGGGGTCTATAGCAATCAGCCCCAGCATTTT.

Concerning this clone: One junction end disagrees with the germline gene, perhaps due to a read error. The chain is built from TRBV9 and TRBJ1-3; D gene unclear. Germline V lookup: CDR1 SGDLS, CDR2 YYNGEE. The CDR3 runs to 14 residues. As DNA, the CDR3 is TGTGCCAGCAGCGTAGCGGCTTCTGGAGACACCATATATTTT. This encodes CASSVAASGDTIYF. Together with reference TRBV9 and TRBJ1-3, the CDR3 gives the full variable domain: DSGVTQTPKHLITATGQRVTLRCSPRSGDLSVYWYQQSLDQGLQFLIQYYNGEERAKGNILERFSAQQFPDLHSELNLSSLELGDSALYFCASSVAASGDTIYFGEGSWLTVV.

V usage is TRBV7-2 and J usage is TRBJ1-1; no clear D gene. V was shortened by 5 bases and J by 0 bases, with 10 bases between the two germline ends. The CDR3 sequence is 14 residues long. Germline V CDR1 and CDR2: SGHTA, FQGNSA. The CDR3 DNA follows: TGTGCCAGCAGCCCTCACGGAGTGAACACTGAAGCTTTCTTT. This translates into CASSPHGVNTEAFF.

CDR3 protein: CASSVGDYTDTQYF. The CDR3 DNA follows: TGTGCCAGCAGCGTAGGAGACTACACAGATACGCAGTATTTT. This rearrangement joins TRBV9 to TRBJ2-3; maybe TRBD2 (5 bases). The CDR3 runs 14 residues. V was cut by 0 bases and J by 2 bases, with 7 bases left in between. Germline CDR1 reads SGDLS; CDR2 reads YYNGEE. The complete variable domain, with remaining parts taken from reference TRBV9 and TRBJ2-3, reads DSGVTQTPKHLITATGQRVTLRCSPRSGDLSVYWYQQSLDQGLQFLIQYYNGEERAKGNILERFSAQQFPDLHSELNLSSLELGDSALYFCASSVGDYTDTQYFGPGTRLTVL.

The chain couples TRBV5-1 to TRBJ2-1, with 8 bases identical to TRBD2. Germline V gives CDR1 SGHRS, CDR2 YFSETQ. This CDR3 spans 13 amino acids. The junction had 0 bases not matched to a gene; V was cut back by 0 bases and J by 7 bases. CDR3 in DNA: TGCGCCAGCAGCTTGGAGCGGGGGAATGAGCAGTTCTTC. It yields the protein CASSLERGNEQFF.

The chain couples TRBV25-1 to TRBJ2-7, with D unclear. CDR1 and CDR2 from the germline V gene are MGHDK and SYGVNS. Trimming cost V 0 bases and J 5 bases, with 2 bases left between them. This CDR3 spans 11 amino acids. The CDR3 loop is CASSEYNEQYF. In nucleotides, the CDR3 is TGTGCCAGCAGTGAATACAACGAGCAGTACTTC.

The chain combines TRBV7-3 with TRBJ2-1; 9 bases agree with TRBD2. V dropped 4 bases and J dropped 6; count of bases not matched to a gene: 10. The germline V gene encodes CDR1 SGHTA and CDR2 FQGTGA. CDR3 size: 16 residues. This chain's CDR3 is CASSSQAGTSSNEQFF. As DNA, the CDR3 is TGTGCCAGCAGCTCACAAGCCGGGACTAGCAGCAATGAGCAGTTCTTC.

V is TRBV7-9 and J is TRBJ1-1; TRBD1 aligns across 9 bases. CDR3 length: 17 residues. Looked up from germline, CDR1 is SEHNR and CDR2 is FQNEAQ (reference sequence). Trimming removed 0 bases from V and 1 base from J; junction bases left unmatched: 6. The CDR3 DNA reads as TGTGCCAGCAGCTTAGCGGGGACAGGGAGCCCGAACACTGAAGCTTTCTTT. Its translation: CASSLAGTGSPNTEAFF.

CDR3 sequence reads: CAISESRQGVEQYF. DNA for the CDR3: TGTGCCATCAGTGAGTCCCGACAGGGGGTCGAGCAGTACTTC. This chain links TRBV10-3 with TRBJ2-7; 9 bases agree with TRBD1. Germline V CDR1 and CDR2: ENHRY, SYGVKD. CDR3 size: 14 residues. Trimming at V came to 0 bases and at J to 6 bases, leaving 3 bases not matched to a gene.

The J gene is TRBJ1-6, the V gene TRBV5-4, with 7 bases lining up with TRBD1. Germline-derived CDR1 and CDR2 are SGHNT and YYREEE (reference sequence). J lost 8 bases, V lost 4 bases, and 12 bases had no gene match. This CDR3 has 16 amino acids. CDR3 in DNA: TGTGCCAGCAGCCGGACTGACAGGGCTAGTTATTCACCCCTCCACTTT. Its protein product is CASSRTDRASYSPLHF.

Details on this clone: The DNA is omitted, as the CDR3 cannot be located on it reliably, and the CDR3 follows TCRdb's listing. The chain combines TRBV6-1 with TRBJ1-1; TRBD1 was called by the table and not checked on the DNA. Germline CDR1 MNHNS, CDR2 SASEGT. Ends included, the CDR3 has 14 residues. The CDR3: CASILDRVNTEAFF.

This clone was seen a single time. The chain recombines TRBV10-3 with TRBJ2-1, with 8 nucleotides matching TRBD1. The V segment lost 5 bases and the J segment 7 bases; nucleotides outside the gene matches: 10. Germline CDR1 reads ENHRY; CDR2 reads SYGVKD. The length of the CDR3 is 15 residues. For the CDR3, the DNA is TGTGCCATCAGTCCGACAGGGGCTCTCCCAAATGAGCAGTTCTTC. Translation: CAISPTGALPNEQFF.

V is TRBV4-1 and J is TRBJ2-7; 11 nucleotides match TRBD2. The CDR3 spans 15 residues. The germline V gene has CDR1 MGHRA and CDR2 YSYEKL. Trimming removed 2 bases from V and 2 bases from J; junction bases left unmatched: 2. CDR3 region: CASSQSSGGAYEQYF. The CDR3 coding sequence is TGCGCCAGCAGCCAAAGTAGCGGGGGGGCCTACGAGCAGTACTTC.

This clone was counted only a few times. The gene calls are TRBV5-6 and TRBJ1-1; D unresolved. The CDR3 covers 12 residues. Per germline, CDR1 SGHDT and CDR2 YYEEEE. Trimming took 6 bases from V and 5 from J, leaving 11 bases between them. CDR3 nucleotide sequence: TGTGCCAGCACCGCGTCCTGGACTGAAGCTTTCTTT. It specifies CASTASWTEAFF.

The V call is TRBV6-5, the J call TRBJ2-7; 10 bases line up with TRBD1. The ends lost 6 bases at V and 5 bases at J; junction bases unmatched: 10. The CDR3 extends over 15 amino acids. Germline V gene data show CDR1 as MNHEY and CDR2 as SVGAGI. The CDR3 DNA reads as TGTGCCAGCAGCCTTGGACAGGGGGAACCTCACGAGCAGTACTTC. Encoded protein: CASSLGQGEPHEQYF.

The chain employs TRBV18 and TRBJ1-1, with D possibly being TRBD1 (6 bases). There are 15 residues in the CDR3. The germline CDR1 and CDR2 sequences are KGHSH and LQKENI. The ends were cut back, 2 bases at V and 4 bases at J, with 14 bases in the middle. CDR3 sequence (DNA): TGTGCCAGCTCACCATCTGGAGGGGGGGTCACTGAAGCTTTCTTT. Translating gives CASSPSGGGVTEAFF.

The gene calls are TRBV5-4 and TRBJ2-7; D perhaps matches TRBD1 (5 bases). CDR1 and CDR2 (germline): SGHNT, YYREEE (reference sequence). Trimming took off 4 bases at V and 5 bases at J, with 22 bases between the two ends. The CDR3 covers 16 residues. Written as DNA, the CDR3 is TGTGCCAGCAGCAATGGTGATAGGGGCGGAGTCCACGAGCAGTACTTC. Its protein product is CASSNGDRGGVHEQYF.

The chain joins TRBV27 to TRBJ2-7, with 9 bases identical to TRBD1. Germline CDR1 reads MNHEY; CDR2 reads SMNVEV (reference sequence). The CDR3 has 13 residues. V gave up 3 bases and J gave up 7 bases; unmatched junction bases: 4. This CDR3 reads CASSFGQGKEQYF. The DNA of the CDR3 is TGTGCCAGCAGTTTTGGACAGGGGAAAGAGCAGTACTTC.

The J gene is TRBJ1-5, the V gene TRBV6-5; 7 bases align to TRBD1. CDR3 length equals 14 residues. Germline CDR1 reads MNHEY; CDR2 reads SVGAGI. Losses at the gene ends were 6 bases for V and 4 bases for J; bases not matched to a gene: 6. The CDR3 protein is CASRSGTVNQPQHF. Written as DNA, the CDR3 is TGTGCCAGCAGATCCGGGACAGTAAATCAGCCCCAGCATTTT.

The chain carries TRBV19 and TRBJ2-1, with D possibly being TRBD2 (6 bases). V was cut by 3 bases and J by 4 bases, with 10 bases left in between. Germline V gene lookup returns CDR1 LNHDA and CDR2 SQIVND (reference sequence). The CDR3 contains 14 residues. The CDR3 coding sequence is TGTGCCAGTAGTATGATGGGGGGATACAATGAGCAGTTCTTC. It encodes CASSMMGGYNEQFF.

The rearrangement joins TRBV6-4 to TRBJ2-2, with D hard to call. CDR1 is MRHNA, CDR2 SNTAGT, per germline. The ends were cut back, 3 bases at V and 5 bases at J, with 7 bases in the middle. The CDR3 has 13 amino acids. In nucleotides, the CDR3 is TGTGCCAGCAGTGAGAGTCAAACCGGGGAGCTGTTTTTT. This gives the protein CASSESQTGELFF.

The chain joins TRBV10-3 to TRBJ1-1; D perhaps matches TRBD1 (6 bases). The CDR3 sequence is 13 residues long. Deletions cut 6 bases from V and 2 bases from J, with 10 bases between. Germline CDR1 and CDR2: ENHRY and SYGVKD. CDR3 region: CAIRSRGNTEAFF. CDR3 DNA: TGTGCCATCAGATCCAGGGGTAACACTGAAGCTTTCTTT.

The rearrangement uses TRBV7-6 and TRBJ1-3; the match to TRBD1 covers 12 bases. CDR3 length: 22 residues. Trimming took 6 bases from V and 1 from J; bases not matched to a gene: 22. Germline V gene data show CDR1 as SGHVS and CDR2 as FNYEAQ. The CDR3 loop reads CASSPDPLLGQGASRSGNTIYF. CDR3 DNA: TGTGCCAGCAGTCCAGACCCATTACTGGGACAGGGGGCTTCTCGGTCTGGAAACACCATATATTTT.

CDR3 residues: CASSYSMGQSSYEQYF. The CDR3, as DNA: TGTGCCAGCAGTTACTCAATGGGACAGAGCTCCTACGAGCAGTACTTC. The V and J genes are TRBV6-5 and TRBJ2-7; 7 bases match TRBD1. In germline, CDR1 is MNHEY, CDR2 SVGAGI. The CDR3 is made up of 16 amino acids. The V gene end was trimmed by 0 bases and the J gene end by 0 bases; junction bases not matched to a gene: 5.

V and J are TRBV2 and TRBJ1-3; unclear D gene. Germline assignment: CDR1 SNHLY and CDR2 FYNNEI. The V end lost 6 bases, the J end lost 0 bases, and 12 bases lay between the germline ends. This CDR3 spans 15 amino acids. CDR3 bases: TGTGCCAGCAGGAAGGAGGAGGTCTCTGGAAACACCATATATTTT. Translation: CASRKEEVSGNTIYF. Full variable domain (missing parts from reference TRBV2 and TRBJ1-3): EPEVTQTPSHQVTQMGQEVILRCVPISNHLYFYWYRQILGQKVEFLVSFYNNEISEKSEIFDDQFSVERPDGSNFTLKIRSTKLEDSAMYFCASRKEEVSGNTIYFGEGSWLTVV.

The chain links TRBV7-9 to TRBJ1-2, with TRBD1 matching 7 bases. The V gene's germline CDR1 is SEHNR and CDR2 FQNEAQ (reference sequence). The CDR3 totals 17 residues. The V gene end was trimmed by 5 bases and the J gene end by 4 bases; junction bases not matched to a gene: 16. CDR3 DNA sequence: TGTGCCAGCAGCGCAGCCCAAGAGGGCAGGGGGTTCTATGGCTACACCTTC. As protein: CASSAAQEGRGFYGYTF.

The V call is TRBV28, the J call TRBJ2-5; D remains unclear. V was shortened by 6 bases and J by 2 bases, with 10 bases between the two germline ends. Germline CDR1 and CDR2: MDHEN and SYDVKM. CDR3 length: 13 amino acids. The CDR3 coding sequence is TGTGCCAGCAGCCGCGACGGGCAAGAGACCCAGTACTTC. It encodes CASSRDGQETQYF.

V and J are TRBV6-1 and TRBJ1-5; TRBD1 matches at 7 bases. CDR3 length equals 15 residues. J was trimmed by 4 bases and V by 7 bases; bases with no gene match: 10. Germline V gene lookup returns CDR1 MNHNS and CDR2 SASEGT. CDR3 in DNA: TGTGCCAGCACCGAGACAGGGAACGGGAATCAGCCCCAGCATTTT. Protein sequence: CASTETGNGNQPQHF.

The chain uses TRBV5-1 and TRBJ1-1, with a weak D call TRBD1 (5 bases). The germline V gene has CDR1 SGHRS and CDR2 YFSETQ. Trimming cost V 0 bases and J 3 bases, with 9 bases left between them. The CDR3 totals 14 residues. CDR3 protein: CASSLAGGYTEAFF. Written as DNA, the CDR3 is TGCGCCAGCAGCTTGGCCGGGGGATACACTGAAGCTTTCTTT.

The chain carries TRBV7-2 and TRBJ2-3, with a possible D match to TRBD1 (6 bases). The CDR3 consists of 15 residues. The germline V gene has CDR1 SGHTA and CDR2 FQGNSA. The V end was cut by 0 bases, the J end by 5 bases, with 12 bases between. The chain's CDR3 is CASSLAGGVGDTQYF. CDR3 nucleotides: TGTGCCAGCAGCTTAGCTGGGGGCGTAGGAGATACGCAGTATTTT.